Each of the 17 T cell receptor beta chains below was sequenced from the same sample in a study of blood T cell repertoires in COVID-19. Produced via immunoSEQ multiplex PCR; TCRdb's table is partial and in-frame only. The sample holds 300,000 to 450,000 clones, more than 70% seen once. The specimen was peripheral blood. All receptors come from a woman aged 25-40 years with COVID-19, enrolled during active disease.

J is TRBJ2-3 and V is TRBV4-3; 13 positions match TRBD2. Germline CDR1 reads LGHNA; CDR2 reads YSLEER. The length of the CDR3 is 19 residues. The J segment lost 1 base and the V segment lost 3 bases, leaving 10 bases of the junction unmatched. CDR3 loop: CASSHGTSGRAWGTDTQYF. CDR3 bases: TGCGCCAGCAGCCACGGAACTAGCGGGAGGGCCTGGGGCACAGATACGCAGTATTTT.

V usage is TRBV29-1 and J usage is TRBJ2-3, with 7 nucleotides matching TRBD2. Germline trimming cut 7 bases from V and 4 bases from J; bases unmatched to any gene: 5. The CDR3 loop spans 12 amino acids. Germline V gene lookup returns CDR1 SQVTM and CDR2 ANQGSEA. CDR3 sequence (DNA): TGCAGCGCCGGTCGGGAGGCAGATACGCAGTATTTT. Its protein product is CSAGREADTQYF.

This clone was picked up one time. The chain uses TRBV29-1 and TRBJ2-2; TRBD2 agrees at 13 bases. The germline CDR1 and CDR2 sequences are SQVTM and ANQGSEA. Losses at the gene ends were 5 bases for V and 3 bases for J; bases not matched to a gene: 6. This CDR3 is built from 16 residues. CDR3 sequence reads: CSVRGLAGLDTGELFF. Here the CDR3 DNA reads TGCAGCGTTAGGGGACTAGCGGGGCTCGACACCGGGGAGCTGTTTTTT.

V and J are TRBV14 and TRBJ1-3; the match to TRBD1 covers 7 bases. CDR3 length equals 13 residues. V gave up 1 base and J gave up 15 bases; unmatched junction bases: 9. Germline V gene data show CDR1 as SGHDN and CDR2 as FVKESK. This CDR3 is CASSQGPPGTEYF. CDR3 bases: TGTGCCAGCAGCCAAGGCCCCCCCGGGACAGAATATTTT.

This sequence joins TRBV19 and TRBJ1-2; D may be TRBD1 (5 bases). This CDR3 comprises 14 residues. Germline V CDR1 and CDR2: LNHDA, SQIVND (reference sequence). The V end was cut by 3 bases, the J end by 1 base, with 9 bases between. The CDR3 region is CASSMEQGNYGYTF. The DNA for the CDR3 is TGTGCCAGTAGTATGGAGCAGGGTAACTATGGCTACACCTTC.

The rearrangement joins TRBV3-1 (or the pseudogene TRBV3-2) to TRBJ1-2; 7 bases are shared with TRBD1. CDR3 length equals 14 residues. J gave up 9 bases and V 4 bases, and 11 bases lay outside the gene matches. CDR1 and CDR2 from the germline V gene are LGHDT and YNNKEL (reference sequence). The CDR3 DNA reads as TGTGCCAGCAGCCCACGAGACAGGGACTTTAGCTACACCTTC. Translation: CASSPRDRDFSYTF.

The gene calls are TRBV12-3 or TRBV12-4 and TRBJ1-1; 7 bases match TRBD1. V lost 5 bases to trimming and J lost 8 bases; unmatched junction nucleotides: 8. The CDR3 length is 13 residues. The CDR3 sequence is CASSLLDRAEAFF. The CDR3 nucleotides read TGTGCCAGCAGTCTCCTTGACAGGGCCGAAGCTTTCTTT.

The table lists this clone with a count of one. The rearrangement links TRBV19 to TRBJ2-1; 14 positions agree with TRBD2. Trimming at V came to 3 bases and at J to 1 base, leaving 2 bases not matched to a gene. CDR1 and CDR2 from the germline V gene are LNHDA and SQIVND (reference sequence). The CDR3 runs to 17 residues. CDR3: CASSMGLAGVSYNEQFF. The CDR3 nucleotides are TGTGCCAGTAGTATGGGACTAGCGGGAGTTTCCTACAATGAGCAGTTCTTC.

The rearrangement links TRBV27 to TRBJ2-2; TRBD2 agrees at 12 bases. The V gene's germline CDR1 is MNHEY and CDR2 SMNVEV (reference sequence). The trim removed 5 bases at V and 0 bases at J, leaving 13 bases unmatched. The CDR3 runs 20 residues. The CDR3 sequence is CASSPRTSGRQFANTGELFF. CDR3 coding DNA: TGTGCCAGCAGTCCCCGAACTAGCGGGAGGCAGTTCGCGAACACCGGGGAGCTGTTTTTT.

The chain combines TRBV20-1 with TRBJ1-5, with a weak D call TRBD1 (6 bases). The CDR3 sequence is 14 residues long. V was pared by 3 bases and J by 0 bases, with 9 bases between. Germline V gene data show CDR1 as DFQATT and CDR2 as SNEGSKA (reference sequence). CDR3 loop: CSASPGVSNQPQHF. CDR3 DNA sequence: TGCAGTGCTAGTCCAGGGGTTAGCAATCAGCCCCAGCATTTT.

This clone was counted once. The chain employs TRBV4-3 and TRBJ2-3, with D perhaps TRBD2 (6 bases). CDR1 LGHNA and CDR2 YSLEER come from the germline V gene. The CDR3 consists of 14 residues. The ends were cut back, 3 bases at V and 6 bases at J, with 13 bases in the middle. The CDR3 is CASSQSPGGDTQYF. CDR3 DNA sequence: TGCGCCAGCAGCCAGTCACCTGGGGGGGATACGCAGTATTTT.

V gene TRBV7-9 combines with J gene TRBJ2-4; the match to TRBD1 covers 9 bases. Trimming removed 0 bases from V and 7 bases from J; junction bases left unmatched: 4. The CDR3 length is 15 residues. Germline lookup yields CDR1 SEHNR and CDR2 FQNEAQ (reference sequence). DNA for the CDR3: TGTGCCAGCAGCTTAGCCGGGACAGGGAGGAACATTCAGTACTTC. Translation gives CASSLAGTGRNIQYF.

The rearrangement uses TRBV2 and TRBJ2-3; tentatively, D is TRBD2 (5 bases). This CDR3 region has 16 residues. Per germline, CDR1 SNHLY and CDR2 FYNNEI. Trimming pared 8 bases from V and 0 bases from J, leaving 18 bases between. In DNA form, the CDR3 reads TGTGCCAGCTTCCCGGGAACAAAACCTAGCACAGATACGCAGTATTTT. It encodes CASFPGTKPSTDTQYF.

The V gene is TRBV7-8, the J gene TRBJ1-4, with 7 bases that match TRBD1. This CDR3 spans 15 amino acids. Germline trimming cut 5 bases from V and 4 bases from J; bases unmatched to any gene: 7. Germline assignment: CDR1 SGHVS and CDR2 FQNEAQ. The CDR3 loop reads CASSLHWDSNEKLFF. In DNA, the CDR3 is TGTGCCAGCAGCCTACATTGGGACAGTAATGAAAAACTGTTTTTT.

This clone has a single count. V gene TRBV7-2 combines with J gene TRBJ1-1, with 9 bases fitting TRBD1. This CDR3 region has 14 residues. Per germline, CDR1 SGHTA and CDR2 FQGNSA. Trimming removed 5 bases from V and 3 bases from J; junction bases left unmatched: 4. CDR3 DNA sequence: TGTGCCAGCAGCACGCGACAGGGGGACACTGAAGCTTTCTTT. This encodes CASSTRQGDTEAFF.

The chain employs TRBV18 and TRBJ1-4; 9 bases line up with TRBD1. The CDR3 loop spans 15 amino acids. Germline values: CDR1 KGHSH, CDR2 LQKENI. The junction had 12 bases not matched to a gene; V was cut back by 4 bases and J by 12 bases. The CDR3 loop reads CASSRTGQGDWELFF. The CDR3, as DNA: TGTGCCAGCTCACGTACGGGACAGGGCGATTGGGAACTGTTTTTT. The whole variable domain, filled in from reference TRBV18 and TRBJ1-4, reads NAGVMQNPRHLVRRRGQEARLRCSPMKGHSHVYWYRQLPEEGLKFMVYLQKENIIDESGMPKERFSAEFPKEGPSILRIQQVVRGDSAAYFCASSRTGQGDWELFFGSGTQLSVL.

J is TRBJ2-1 and V is TRBV2; perhaps TRBD1 as D (6 bases). Germline values: CDR1 SNHLY, CDR2 FYNNEI. Trimming removed 6 bases from V and 4 bases from J, with 22 bases in between. The CDR3 has 17 amino acids. The CDR3 region has the DNA TGTGCCAGCAGGGATGGAGTCTTTGACAGGTTATACAATGAGCAGTTCTTC. It is translated as CASRDGVFDRLYNEQFF.